Here is one T cell receptor beta chain with its context. Its antigen is still unknown. Profiled with immunoSEQ multiplex PCR; TCRdb holds only in-frame clones, not every one. The sample gives just over 45,000 clones, around 74% of which show up once; around 0.61% is in the top ten. These data are taken from a study of memory CD4+ T cells and cytomegalovirus serostatus. Study overall: Healthy Belgian adult donors included about nine CMV-positive and some 23 CMV-negative people.

The sort gate was single viable CD3+CD4+CD8-CD45RO+ cells for memory CD4+ T cells. Study findings and constraints: Repertoires predicted CMV serostatus with median bootstrapped AUC of about 0.94. About 40% of the roughly 150 known CMV-associated TCRbeta sequences appeared in CD4+ memory.

This receptor was identified in an adult in good health and CMV-seronegative. The sample comprised memory CD4+ T cells from blood.

The CDR3 region has the DNA TGCGCCAGCAGCCAAGGCGGGAAGGCAGGGTCGTACACCGGGGAGCTGTTTTTT. Translated, it gives CASSQGGKAGSYTGELFF. The J gene is TRBJ2-2, the V gene TRBV4-1, with D tentatively TRBD2 (6 bases). V lost 1 base, J lost 3 bases, and 18 bases lay in between. Germline loops: CDR1 MGHRA, CDR2 YSYEKL. There are 18 residues in the CDR3.